The TCR beta chain under discussion was sequenced for a study of response to subunit inactivated influenza vaccine. Ten or more counts support this clonotype. MiXCR was run by TCRdb on the RT-PCR reads, yielding one entry per CDR3 protein. The sample yields more than 450,000 distinct CDR3 sequences, approximately 7.7% seen once. V was shortened by 4 bases and J by 4 bases, with 17 bases between the two germline ends. This CDR3 contains 16 residues. Germline values: CDR1 KGHSH, CDR2 LQKENI. The receptor was isolated from a man between 50 and 75 years old who received an inactivated influenza vaccine. V gene TRBV18 combines with J gene TRBJ2-1, with D possibly matching TRBD1 (6 bases). Sample: PBMCs from blood, taken around 25 months after vaccination. CDR3 region: CASSQLRGSAYNEQFF. The CDR3 DNA reads as TGTGCCAGCTCACAACTCAGGGGAAGTGCATACAATGAGCAGTTCTTC.